This TCR beta chain was sequenced for a study of tumor-infiltrating lymphocytes in primary liver carcinoma (dated by TCRdb to 2016 to 2017). About the study as a whole: Between November 2015 and March 2016, 4 or 5 patients in China with histopathologically diagnosed primary liver carcinoma had their tumors surgically resected. Of the five patients, three men and two women aged 30 to 69 years, four had hepatocellular carcinoma and one had combined HCC and intrahepatic cholangiocarcinoma. The five patients had tumors of stage T1-T3 N0M0, with maximum diameters ranging from about 4 to 11 cm. Roughly 3.5 to 8 million productive TCRbeta reads were obtained per sample, and no significant difference in read depth was found between tissue types. TCRbeta repertoire sequencing, expression microarrays and whole-exome sequencing were combined in the study across five regions of each liver tumor, with adjacent normal tissue and blood also included. A total of 35 specimens from 5 patients underwent TCRbeta repertoire sequencing, comprising around 25 tumor regions, 5 adjacent noncancerous liver tissues and 5 peripheral blood samples. Technical replicate repertoires showed high reproducibility, with mean shared-clone rates near 0.89 and correlation coefficients above 0.95.

The CDR3 contains 15 residues, cysteine and phenylalanine counted. The retained sequence is limited to the CDR3, 45 bases, with the frame set at the first base. Trimming at the junction amounts to 5 bases on V and 0 bases on J, and the germline ends lie 13 bases apart. This clonotype was recorded a few times. Its antigen specificity is not known. Base qualities are missing; no much larger clone stands one base away. What the study reported, not specific to this receptor: Because only the TCR beta chain was sequenced and unpaired alpha chains were not captured, true repertoire diversity is likely underestimated. Compared with blood, tumors had a significantly larger share of the repertoire taken up by the top 250 clones (p = 0.039). Consistent with antigen-driven expansion, pairs of tumor regions showed higher repertoire overlap (mean around 36%) than either tumor-adjacent pairs (about 17%) or tumor-blood pairs (roughly 15%). Comparison of CD4+ and CD8+ T cell repertoires was precluded by the use of bulk unsorted samples. The study included only four to six patients, and the authors note findings should be validated in a larger study.

Blood RNA was extracted from unsorted whole blood with TRIzol reagent; germline DNA came from the DNeasy Blood & Tissue kit. Patients had chronic HBV infection and were treatment-naive at sampling. Around 4 milliliters of peripheral blood were collected into K2EDTA tubes before surgery. A constant-region primer and ProtoScript II reverse transcriptase were used to reverse-transcribe TCRbeta-specific cDNA from 500 ng total RNA. Construction of the TCRbeta libraries relied on three nested rounds of multiplex PCR, following a slightly modified ARM-PCR procedure. Each of the first two PCR rounds ran for 9 to 11 cycles using multiplex TRBV1-TRBV30 forward primers together with a Cbeta reverse primer. A final 25-cycle PCR with Deep VentR polymerase added sample barcodes and Illumina adapters. Before sequencing, amplicons between 200 and 500 bp were purified from gel using a QIAquick gel extraction kit. An Illumina HiSeq 2500 was used to sequence the TCRbeta amplicons with 250-bp paired-end reads. The authors' pipeline ran thus. To recover full CDR3 sequences, reads were quality-trimmed using Trimmomatic v0.33 and paired reads were then merged using FLASH v1.2.11. MiGEC v1.2.1b assigned V, D and J germline segments to the rearranged TCRbeta sequences. VDJtools v1.0.0 computed clonotype statistics and Shannon-Wiener diversity indices. Except for diversity analysis, only each sample's 250 most abundant clonotypes were used in subsequent analyses to reduce sampling bias. The public sequencing data were trimmed at Q25 with fastp and processed into clonotypes with MiXCR by TCRdb, which kept only in-frame beta chains. Rows are combined by CDR3 protein, so each entry shows the most common genes and DNA. These V and J calls originate from TCRdb's pipeline instead of the authors' own analysis. A total of 300,000 to 350,000 distinct CDR3 sequences appear in this sample, about three fifths of them only once. The top ten constitute over 15% of the sample.

This receptor was taken from a woman aged 25 to 39 with primary liver carcinoma and hepatitis B virus infection. The chain couples TRBV12-3 or TRBV12-4 to TRBJ1-1; the D gene is perhaps TRBD1, on 6 matching bases. Sequenced material: peripheral blood. The nucleotide sequence reads as follows: TGTGCCAGCAGTCCGGGGGCGCGTTTGAACACTGAAGCTTTCTTT. Translated, this is CASSPGARLNTEAFF.